Shown below are 15 T cell receptor beta chains from a single sample sequenced in a study of shared T cell receptors in the human thymus. The protocol was immunoSEQ multiplex PCR, while the TCRdb copy is restricted to in-frame clones and leaves out a portion. This sample has hundreds of thousands of clones, with approximately 87% found just once. The same specimen was also included in a second study, on human thymus T cells.

The sequenced sample consisted of thymocytes. The receptors here all came from a boy under three years old with a congenital heart defect.

V gene TRBV4-3 combines with J gene TRBJ1-2; 11 positions agree with TRBD1. The CDR3 runs to 20 residues. Germline V lookup: CDR1 LGHNA, CDR2 YSLEER. Losses at the gene ends were 1 base for V and 3 bases for J; bases not matched to a gene: 16. CDR3 coding DNA: TGCGCCAGCAGCCAAGTCCCCAGCCCCGGTACGGGACAGGGGGACTATGGCTACACCTTC. This encodes CASSQVPSPGTGQGDYGYTF.

The chain recombines TRBV2 with TRBJ2-3, with 11 positions matching TRBD2. The ends lost 5 bases at V and 3 bases at J; junction bases unmatched: 7. The germline V gene has CDR1 SNHLY and CDR2 FYNNEI. The CDR3 contains 16 residues. DNA of the CDR3: TGTGCCAGCAGTCCGTTAGCGGGAGGGGGAACAGATACGCAGTATTTT. It yields the protein CASSPLAGGGTDTQYF. Complete variable domain (other parts from reference TRBV2 and TRBJ2-3): EPEVTQTPSHQVTQMGQEVILRCVPISNHLYFYWYRQILGQKVEFLVSFYNNEISEKSEIFDDQFSVERPDGSNFTLKIRSTKLEDSAMYFCASSPLAGGGTDTQYFGPGTRLTVL.

This clone showed up just a few times. The chain recombines TRBV6-6 with TRBJ2-5; TRBD1 matches at 8 bases. The CDR3 spans 14 residues. Per the germline V gene, CDR1 is MNHNY and CDR2 is SVGAGI (reference sequence). V dropped 7 bases and J dropped 2; count of bases not matched to a gene: 6. CDR3 residues: CASNRQGRQETQYF. The CDR3 coding sequence is TGTGCCAGCAACCGACAGGGGAGGCAAGAGACCCAGTACTTC.

The chain recombines TRBV30 with TRBJ1-6; unclear D gene. There are 14 residues in the CDR3. Germline loops: CDR1 GTSNPN, CDR2 SVGIG (reference sequence). V shed 5 bases and J shed 2 bases, with 10 bases lying between them. CDR3 in amino acids: CAWSTMAYNSPLHF. For the CDR3, the DNA is TGTGCCTGGTCGACAATGGCCTATAATTCACCCCTCCACTTT. Based on the CDR3 plus reference TRBV30 and TRBJ1-6, the full variable domain is SQTIHQWPATLVQPVGSPLSLECTVEGTSNPNLYWYRQAAGRGLQLLFYSVGIGQISSEVPQNLSASRPQDRQFILSSKKLLLSDSGFYLCAWSTMAYNSPLHFGNGTRLTVT.

The chain recombines TRBV18 with TRBJ1-3; D possibly corresponds to TRBD1 (5 bases). The CDR3 consists of 15 residues. Looked up from germline, CDR1 is KGHSH and CDR2 is LQKENI. V gave up 6 bases and J gave up 0 bases, with 12 bases separating them. The CDR3 region has the DNA TGTGCCAGCTCCGACACAGGTTTCTCTGGAAACACCATATATTTT. Protein product: CASSDTGFSGNTIYF.

The chain uses TRBV7-6 and TRBJ1-1, with D perhaps TRBD1 (5 bases). The germline V gene encodes CDR1 SGHVS and CDR2 FNYEAQ. Between the trimmed V and J ends, which lost 1 base and 0 bases, there was a span of 15 bases. CDR3 size: 17 residues. CDR3 bases: TGTGCCAGCAGCTTAGGCGGGGGAGTAGACTTGAACACTGAAGCTTTCTTT. This codes for CASSLGGGVDLNTEAFF.

This clone was seen a handful of times. The J gene is TRBJ2-5, the V gene TRBV13; 9 bases align to TRBD2. V gave up 5 bases and J gave up 4 bases; unmatched junction bases: 5. There are 14 residues in the CDR3. Germline loops: CDR1 PRHDT, CDR2 FYEKMQ (reference sequence). The CDR3, as DNA: TGTGCCAGCAGCAACGGACTAGCGAGAGAGACCCAGTACTTC. Translation gives CASSNGLARETQYF.

The chain uses TRBV6-5 and TRBJ2-7; D might be TRBD1 (5 bases). Germline lookup yields CDR1 MNHEY and CDR2 SVGAGI. V was clipped by 4 bases and J by 7 bases, with 17 bases between them. The CDR3 spans 14 residues. The CDR3 spells CASSSVKGQGEQYF. The CDR3 coding sequence is TGTGCCAGCAGTTCCGTTAAGGGGCAAGGGGAGCAGTACTTC.

The genes are TRBV14 and TRBJ1-4; D gene unclear. Trimming removed 6 bases from V and 1 base from J, with 12 bases in between. The CDR3 length is 15 residues. Looked up from germline, CDR1 is SGHDN and CDR2 is FVKESK. The CDR3 DNA follows: TGTGCCAGCAGTCCCGGGGATAGAACTAATGAAAAACTGTTTTTT. This codes for CASSPGDRTNEKLFF.

The V gene is TRBV15, the J gene TRBJ2-5; no definite D call. CDR3 size: 12 residues. V was trimmed by 4 bases and J by 2 bases, leaving 5 bases between them. Looked up from germline, CDR1 is LNHNV and CDR2 is YYDKDF (reference sequence). This CDR3 reads CATSTPQETQYF. The CDR3 nucleotides are TGTGCCACCAGCACCCCACAAGAGACCCAGTACTTC.

The chain employs TRBV20-1 and TRBJ2-7; D ambiguous. Germline V CDR1 and CDR2: DFQATT, SNEGSKA (reference sequence). The length of the CDR3 is 10 residues. The CDR3 is CSERTYEQYF. CDR3 DNA sequence: TGCAGCGAGAGAACCTACGAGCAGTACTTC.

To note about this clone: Distinct nucleotide sequences in the sample also encode this CDR3. The chain uses TRBV14 and TRBJ2-1; a possible D gene is TRBD1 (5 bases). From germline, CDR1 is SGHDN and CDR2 FVKESK. Trimming stripped 6 bases from V and 3 bases from J, with 9 bases between. The CDR3 contains 13 residues. CDR3 nucleotides: TGTGCCAGCAGTAGAGACAGCTACAATGAGCAGTTCTTC. This encodes CASSRDSYNEQFF.

The rearrangement uses TRBV11-2 and TRBJ2-5; TRBD2 matches at 11 bases. This CDR3 has 15 amino acids. Germline-derived CDR1 and CDR2 are SGHAT and FQNNGV. J lost 5 bases, V lost 6 bases, and 8 bases had no gene match. The CDR3 spells CASRIAGGQVETQYF. The CDR3 bases are TGTGCCAGCAGGATAGCGGGGGGGCAGGTTGAGACCCAGTACTTC. Variable domain in full (rest from reference TRBV11-2 and TRBJ2-5): EAGVAQSPRYKIIEKRQSVAFWCNPISGHATLYWYQQILGQGPKLLIQFQNNGVVDDSQLPKDRFSAERLKGVDSTLKIQPAKLEDSAVYLCASRIAGGQVETQYFGPGTRLLVL.

The CDR3 loop is CASTGTSGIAQYF. CDR3 sequence (DNA): TGTGCCAGCACCGGGACTAGCGGGATCGCCCAGTACTTC. The chain couples TRBV6-5 to TRBJ2-7; TRBD2 matches 13 bases. In germline, CDR1 is MNHEY, CDR2 SVGAGI. The V segment lost 7 bases and the J segment 10 bases; nucleotides outside the gene matches: 7. The CDR3 has 13 residues.

In this sample, this clone turned up once. The chain joins TRBV28 to TRBJ2-7, with 9 bases matching TRBD2. The CDR3 is 15 amino acids. The J segment lost 4 bases and the V segment lost 2 bases, leaving 6 bases of the junction unmatched. Germline V CDR1 and CDR2: MDHEN, SYDVKM. The CDR3 loop is CASSLQEREVYEQYF. The CDR3 DNA reads TGTGCCAGCAGTTTACAGGAGCGGGAGGTATACGAGCAGTACTTC.